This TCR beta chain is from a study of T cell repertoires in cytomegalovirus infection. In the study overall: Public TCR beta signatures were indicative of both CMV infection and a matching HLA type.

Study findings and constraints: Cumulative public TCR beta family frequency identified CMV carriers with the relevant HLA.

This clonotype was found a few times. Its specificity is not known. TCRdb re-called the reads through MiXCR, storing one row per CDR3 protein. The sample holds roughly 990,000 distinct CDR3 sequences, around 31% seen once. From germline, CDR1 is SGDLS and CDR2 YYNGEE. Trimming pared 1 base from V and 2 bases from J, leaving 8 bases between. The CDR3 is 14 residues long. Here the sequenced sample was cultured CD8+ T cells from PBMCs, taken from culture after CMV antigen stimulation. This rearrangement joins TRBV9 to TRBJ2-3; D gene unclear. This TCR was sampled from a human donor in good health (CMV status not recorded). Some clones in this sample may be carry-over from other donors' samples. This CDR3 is CASSVYASTDTQYF. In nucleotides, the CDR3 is TGTGCCAGCAGCGTATATGCGTCCACAGATACGCAGTATTTT.